This TCR beta chain was profiled in a study of cytomegalovirus exposure and HLA in healthy donors. Study in general: Both the approximately 130 validation repertoires and the 666 first-cohort repertoires used the same platform, as reported by a later analysis. General study findings and limits: Per published reports, the classifier diagnosed cytomegalovirus status with high specificity and sensitivity. Many donors carried some public TCRs, although rarity characterized most TCR sequences. First-cohort TCR clusters tended to co-occur in the 120 or so validation repertoires, a later analysis found.

Trimming shortened V by 5 bases and J by 2 bases, and 12 bases separated the two germline ends. Germline V gene sequence: CDR1 SGHRS, CDR2 YFSETQ. The CDR3 sequence is 14 residues long. The assay was immunoSEQ multiplex PCR, and TCRdb's table has in-frame clones only and misses some. The sample shows 250,000 or so clones, just under 90% of them seen only once. Points on this clone: What it recognizes is unknown.

This chain links TRBV5-1 with TRBJ2-3; perhaps TRBD1 as D (5 bases). This TCR derives from a man younger than 30 in good health and CMV-seronegative. Specimen: PBMCs. CDR3 DNA: TGCGCCAGCAGAGGTGGGGCTGTCACAGATACGCAGTATTTT. Its protein product is CASRGGAVTDTQYF.